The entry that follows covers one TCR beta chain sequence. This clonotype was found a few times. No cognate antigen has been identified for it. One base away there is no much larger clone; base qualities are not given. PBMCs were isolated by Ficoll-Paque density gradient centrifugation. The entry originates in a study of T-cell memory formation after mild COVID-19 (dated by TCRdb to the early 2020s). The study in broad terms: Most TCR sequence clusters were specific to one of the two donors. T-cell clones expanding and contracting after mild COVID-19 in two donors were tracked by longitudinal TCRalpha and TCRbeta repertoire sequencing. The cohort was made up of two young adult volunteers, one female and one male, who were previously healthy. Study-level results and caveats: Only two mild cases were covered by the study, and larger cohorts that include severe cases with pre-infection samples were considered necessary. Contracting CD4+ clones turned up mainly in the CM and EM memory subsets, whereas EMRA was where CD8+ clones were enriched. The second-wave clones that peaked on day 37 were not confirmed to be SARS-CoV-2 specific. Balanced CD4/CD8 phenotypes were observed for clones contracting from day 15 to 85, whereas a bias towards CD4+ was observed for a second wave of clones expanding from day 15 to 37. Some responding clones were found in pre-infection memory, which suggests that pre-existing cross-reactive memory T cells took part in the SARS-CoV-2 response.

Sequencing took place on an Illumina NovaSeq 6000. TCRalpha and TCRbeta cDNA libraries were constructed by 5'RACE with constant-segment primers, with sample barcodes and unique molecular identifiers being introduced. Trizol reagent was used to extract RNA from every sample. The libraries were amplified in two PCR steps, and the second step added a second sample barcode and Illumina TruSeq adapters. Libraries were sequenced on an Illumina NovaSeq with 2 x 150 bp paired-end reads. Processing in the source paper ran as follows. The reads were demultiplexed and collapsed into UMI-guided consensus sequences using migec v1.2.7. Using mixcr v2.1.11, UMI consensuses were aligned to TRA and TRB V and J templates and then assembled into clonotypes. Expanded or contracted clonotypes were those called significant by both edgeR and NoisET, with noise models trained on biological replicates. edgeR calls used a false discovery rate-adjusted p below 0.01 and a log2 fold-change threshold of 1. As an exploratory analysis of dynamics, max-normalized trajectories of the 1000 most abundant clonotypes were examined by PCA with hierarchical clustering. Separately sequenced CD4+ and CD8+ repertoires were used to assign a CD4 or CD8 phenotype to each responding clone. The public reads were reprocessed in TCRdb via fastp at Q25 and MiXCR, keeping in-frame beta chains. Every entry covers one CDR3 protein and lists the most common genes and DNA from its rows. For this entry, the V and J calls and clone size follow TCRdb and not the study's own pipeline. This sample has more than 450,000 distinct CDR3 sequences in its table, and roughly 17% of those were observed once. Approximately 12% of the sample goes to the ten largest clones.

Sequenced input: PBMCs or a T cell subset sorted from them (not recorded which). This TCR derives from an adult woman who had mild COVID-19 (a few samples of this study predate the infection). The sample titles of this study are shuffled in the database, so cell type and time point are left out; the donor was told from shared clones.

The DNA sequence is as follows: TGTGCCAGCAGCCCCTTATACGATTCACCCCTCCACTTT. Translated, this is CASSPLYDSPLHF. The rearranged chain carries TRBV3-1 and TRBJ1-6; the D gene lacks a confident call. CDR1 LGHDT and CDR2 YNNKEL were looked up in the germline V gene (reference sequence). The CDR3 starts with the cysteine, ends with the phenylalanine, and has 13 residues. Just CDR3 DNA is preserved here, 39 bases in frame from base 1. V is cut by 4 bases and J by 8 bases, and the space between the germline ends is 9 bases.